A selection of T cell receptor beta chains follows, all from one sample in a study of blood T cells in healthy people across ages. TCRdb reprocessed the 5' RACE reads via MiXCR and lists one record per CDR3 protein. The sample has 750,000 to 950,000 distinct CDR3 sequences, 20% to 30% seen once. These data also formed part of another study, on T cells of mothers and their children.

The source material was blood. These receptors originate from a boy younger than 18 in good health. Both conserved end residues are part of each CDR3. The D gene is left open where the match is weak. Expanded clones get a size class; other rows say once, few or many, or leave the size out.

D: TRBD2
V: TRBV7-9
J: TRBJ2-5
size: few
CDR3: CASSYSSGGANRETQYF
DNA: TGTGCCAGCAGCTACTCTAGCGGGGGGGCCAACCGAGAGACCCAGTACTTC

D: -
V: TRBV7-6
J: TRBJ2-2
size: -
CDR3: CASSLGVTSNTGELFF
DNA: TGTGCCAGCAGCTTAGGCGTCACTTCGAACACCGGGGAGCTGTTTTTT

D: -
V: TRBV6-5
J: TRBJ2-7
size: few
CDR3: CASRATFDSLYEQYF
DNA: TGTGCCAGCAGGGCGACGTTTGACAGCCTCTACGAGCAGTACTTC

D: -
V: TRBV29-1
J: TRBJ2-7
size: -
CDR3: CSVNDMYEQYF
DNA: TGCAGCGTTAACGACATGTACGAGCAGTACTTC

D: -
V: TRBV20-1
J: TRBJ2-5
size: few
CDR3: CSAYRADQETQYF
DNA: TGCAGTGCTTACAGGGCGGACCAAGAGACCCAGTACTTC

D: TRBD1
V: TRBV7-2
J: TRBJ2-1
size: -
CDR3: CASSLRVGQGYHEQFF
DNA: TGTGCCAGCAGCTTAAGGGTGGGACAGGGTTACCATGAGCAGTTCTTC

D: -
V: TRBV18
J: TRBJ2-5
size: few
CDR3: CASSPTTGGWETQYF
DNA: TGTGCCAGCTCACCGACTACTGGCGGTTGGGAGACCCAGTACTTC

D: -
V: TRBV29-1
J: TRBJ2-5
size: many
CDR3: CSARAPVQETQYF
DNA: TGCAGCGCGAGGGCCCCCGTCCAAGAGACCCAGTACTTC

D: -
V: TRBV5-4
J: TRBJ2-6
size: few
CDR3: CASSPSAPGANVLTF
DNA: TGTGCCAGCAGCCCCAGTGCCCCTGGGGCCAACGTCCTGACTTTC

D: TRBD1
V: TRBV4-2
J: TRBJ2-7
size: -
CDR3: CASSPDRVKSYEQYF
DNA: TGTGCCAGCAGTCCCGACAGGGTAAAATCCTACGAGCAGTACTTC